This T cell receptor beta chain stems from a study of blood T cell repertoires in COVID-19. Which cohort a participant joined came from the clinical history participants gave. The CDR3 is 14 residues long. V lost 5 bases and J 2 bases, leaving 12 bases between the germline ends. CDR1 MNHEY and CDR2 SVGEGT come from the germline V gene. Study processing details: Nucleated cell number was recorded as an estimate derived from reference gene primer amplification. Libraries were prepared by immunoSEQ multiplex PCR; TCRdb keeps only in-frame clonotypes and omits some of them. V and J calls plus clone size are reproduced from that table; the DNA served to infer D and trimming. The sample consists of a few hundred thousand clones, around 88% of them appearing once.

V is TRBV6-2 or TRBV6-3 and J is TRBJ2-5; no firm D call. The sequenced sample was PBMCs or T cells enriched from blood (not recorded which). This clonotype originated in a woman between 40 and 50 years old who had recovered from COVID-19. The CDR3 loop reads CASSAGRTQETQYF. As DNA, the CDR3 is TGTGCCAGCAGTGCAGGTCGAACTCAAGAGACCCAGTACTTC.